This entry lists 15 T cell receptor beta chains sequenced from one sample in a study of shared clonotypes between healthy human individuals. Sequencing used immunoSEQ multiplex PCR; TCRdb keeps in-frame clones, though not all of them. The table shows about 2 million clones, with around 95% occurring only once. Sample: naive CD4+ T cells sorted from blood. Sample subset: CD45RA+ positively selected. These receptor sequences come from a young man in good health.

In its sample, this clone was seen a few times. In DNA form, the CDR3 reads TGTGCCAGCAGCAGGAGGAACACAGGGGAAGCTCATGGCTACACCTTC. Translated: CASSRRNTGEAHGYTF. This sequence joins TRBV5-4 and TRBJ1-2; 7 bases fit TRBD1. V lost 4 bases to trimming and J lost 6 bases; unmatched junction nucleotides: 15. The germline CDR1 and CDR2 sequences are SGHNT and YYREEE (reference sequence). The CDR3 extends over 16 amino acids.

The V and J genes are TRBV5-1 and TRBJ2-7; 10 nucleotides match TRBD1. Germline V lookup: CDR1 SGHRS, CDR2 YFSETQ. The CDR3 loop spans 16 amino acids. Trimming at V came to 1 base and at J to 5 bases, leaving 9 bases not matched to a gene. Written as DNA, the CDR3 is TGCGCCAGCAGCTTGTTTTCAGGGACAGGGGCTAACGAGCAGTACTTC. It specifies CASSLFSGTGANEQYF.

J is TRBJ1-1 and V is TRBV19, with D perhaps matching TRBD1 (6 bases). The CDR3 spans 16 residues. Germline lookup yields CDR1 LNHDA and CDR2 SQIVND (reference sequence). V was shortened by 9 bases and J by 0 bases, with 20 bases between the two germline ends. Here the CDR3 DNA reads TGTGCCAGCACCAAAATGGCAGGGGCTCTGAACACTGAAGCTTTCTTT. Translation: CASTKMAGALNTEAFF. Full variable domain (missing parts from reference TRBV19 and TRBJ1-1): DGGITQSPKYLFRKEGQNVTLSCEQNLNHDAMYWYRQDPGQGLRLIYYSQIVNDFQKGDIAEGYSVSREKKESFPLTVTSAQKNPTAFYLCASTKMAGALNTEAFFGQGTRLTVV.

DNA for the CDR3: TGTGCCACCAGCAGAGATGCGACCTACGAGCAGTACTTC. The encoded protein is CATSRDATYEQYF. The chain combines TRBV15 with TRBJ2-7, with D uncertain. The CDR3 is 13 residues long. Trimming removed 0 bases at V and 2 bases at J, with 5 bases between. Germline V gives CDR1 LNHNV, CDR2 YYDKDF (reference sequence).

The chain recombines TRBV29-1 with TRBJ2-7; D ambiguous. Germline V gene lookup returns CDR1 SQVTM and CDR2 ANQGSEA. The CDR3 length is 14 residues. Trimming shortened V by 0 bases and J by 1 base, and 10 bases separated the two germline ends. In DNA, the CDR3 is TGCAGCGTTGAAGATGAGAAGGGATCCTACGAGCAGTACTTC. This encodes CSVEDEKGSYEQYF.

The CDR3 loop is CASSFRTENTGELFF. The CDR3 region has the DNA TGTGCCAGCAGCTTCAGGACAGAAAACACCGGGGAGCTGTTTTTT. V usage is TRBV7-8 and J usage is TRBJ2-2; TRBD1 might be the D (6 bases). The V and J ends lost 3 bases and 2 bases respectively, with 10 bases between them. The CDR3 is 15 residues long. From germline, CDR1 is SGHVS and CDR2 FQNEAQ.

This chain connects TRBV21-1 to TRBJ2-7. TRBV21-1 represents a pseudogene. The length of the CDR3 is 14 residues. CDR3 coding DNA: TGTGCCAGCAGCAAAATTGATTACTCCTACGAGCAGTACTTC. Translation gives CASSKIDYSYEQYF.

The genes are TRBV2 and TRBJ2-2; 11 positions agree with TRBD1. Trimming removed 11 bases from V and 4 bases from J; junction bases left unmatched: 6. Germline V lookup: CDR1 SNHLY, CDR2 FYNNEI. CDR3 length: 14 residues. The CDR3 here is CAPGGQGGTGELFF. Written as DNA, the CDR3 is TGTGCCCCGGGGGGACAGGGGGGCACCGGGGAGCTGTTTTTT.

V gene TRBV5-4 combines with J gene TRBJ2-1; D is perhaps TRBD2 (6 bases). Per germline, CDR1 SGHNT and CDR2 YYREEE (reference sequence). The CDR3 has 15 residues. The V end lost 0 bases, the J end lost 7 bases, and 14 bases lay between the germline ends. CDR3 protein: CASSLGQGGMNEQFF. In nucleotides, the CDR3 is TGTGCCAGCAGCTTGGGCCAGGGAGGAATGAATGAGCAGTTCTTC.

The chain links TRBV19 to TRBJ1-5; 9 nucleotides agree with TRBD1. V shed 7 bases and J 4 bases; nucleotides not matched to a gene: 2. The CDR3 covers 13 residues. Looked up from germline, CDR1 is LNHDA and CDR2 is SQIVND (reference sequence). CDR3: CASMDRGNQPQHF. The CDR3 DNA reads TGTGCCAGTATGGACAGGGGTAATCAGCCCCAGCATTTT.

Worth noting for this clone: Other DNA sequences in the same sample also yield this CDR3. The chain uses TRBV20-1 and TRBJ2-5; D gene unclear. The CDR3 spans 11 residues. Germline CDR1 reads DFQATT; CDR2 reads SNEGSKA (reference sequence). V was trimmed by 3 bases and J by 5 bases, leaving 7 bases between them. The CDR3 here is CSARPEETQYF. The CDR3 DNA reads TGCAGTGCTAGGCCCGAGGAGACCCAGTACTTC.

The chain links TRBV5-1 to TRBJ1-6; 9 bases agree with TRBD1. This CDR3 comprises 14 residues. Trimming removed 5 bases from V and 9 bases from J; junction bases left unmatched: 6. Germline lookup yields CDR1 SGHRS and CDR2 YFSETQ. The CDR3 protein is CASRIGTGFSPLHF. CDR3 in DNA: TGCGCCAGCAGAATTGGGACAGGGTTTTCACCCCTCCACTTT.

The chain carries TRBV7-2 and TRBJ1-1; TRBD1 is a possible D gene (6 bases). The CDR3 runs 13 residues. V was shortened by 2 bases and J by 7 bases, with 11 bases between the two germline ends. Germline lookup yields CDR1 SGHTA and CDR2 FQGNSA. Here the CDR3 reads CASSLLQGREAFF. The CDR3 coding sequence is TGTGCCAGCAGCTTACTGCAGGGGCGTGAAGCTTTCTTT.

CDR3 protein: CAWSLAGGHNEQFF. In DNA, the CDR3 is TGTGCCTGGAGTCTAGCGGGGGGCCACAATGAGCAGTTCTTC. V usage is TRBV30 and J usage is TRBJ2-1, with 11 bases aligning to TRBD2. The CDR3 has 14 residues. Germline CDR1 and CDR2: GTSNPN and SVGIG (reference sequence). V lost 2 bases and J lost 5; bases outside the gene matches: 2. Drawing the rest from reference TRBV30 and TRBJ2-1, the complete variable domain is SQTIHQWPATLVQPVGSPLSLECTVEGTSNPNLYWYRQAAGRGLQLLFYSVGIGQISSEVPQNLSASRPQDRQFILSSKKLLLSDSGFYLCAWSLAGGHNEQFFGPGTRLTVL.

This clone was counted once. This may be a read error, as it is one base from a much larger clone. This chain links TRBV30 with TRBJ1-4; 7 bases agree with TRBD1. Germline CDR1 GTSNPN, CDR2 SVGIG (reference sequence). Trimming cost V 0 bases and J 7 bases; bases outside gene matches: 11. This CDR3 has 16 amino acids. Here the CDR3 reads CAWSVSRQGRGEKLFF. As DNA, the CDR3 is TGTGCCTGGAGTGTGTCCAGACAGGGTCGGGGTGAAAAACTGTTTTTT.